This TCR beta chain stems from a study of shared clonotypes between healthy human individuals. Regarding the study as a whole: For sorted subsets, rarefaction showed incomplete sequencing despite large depth. Some clonotypes were shared by all four sorted-subset donors, while others were not shared. The non-shared ones had lower generation probabilities than the shared ones.

This clone was counted at least ten times. Its antigen is as yet unknown. In germline, CDR1 is SGHVS, CDR2 FQNEAQ. Deletions cut 5 bases from V and 5 bases from J, with 18 bases between. The CDR3 spans 15 residues. For every subset, genomic DNA was evenly distributed across several immunoSEQ plates. TCRdb's copy holds only in-frame clones and misses some; the assay was immunoSEQ multiplex PCR. The sample holds around 700,000 clones, 72% seen once. The gene calls are TRBV7-8 and TRBJ2-5; D gene uncertain. The sequenced sample was memory CD4+ T cells sorted from blood. The subset denotes: CD45RA-negative fraction. The receptor comes from a woman aged 30 to 39 in good health. The CDR3 protein is CASSLNLERVETQYF. The DNA of the CDR3 is TGTGCCAGCAGCCTGAACCTCGAGAGAGTGGAGACCCAGTACTTC.